This T cell receptor (beta chain) was obtained from a study of blood T cell repertoires in COVID-19. At the level of the study: There were acute and convalescent COVID-19 samples, and they came from the United States, Italy and Spain. T cells, B-cell-depleted T cells, or PBMCs provided the cDNA or gDNA that served as material.

As originally analysed: Scientists estimated how many nucleated cells there were by amplifying reference gene primers. Measured with immunoSEQ multiplex PCR; TCRdb has only the in-frame clones, and not every one. That table supplies the V and J calls and clone size; D and trimming were determined from the DNA. Altogether 100,000 or so clones are present, 85% to 90% being singletons, with the ten largest covering 5%. The germline CDR1 and CDR2 sequences are SEHNR and FQNEAQ (reference sequence). Trimming took 5 bases from V and 4 from J; bases not matched to a gene: 5. The CDR3 totals 17 residues. The sequence came from a human donor in a cohort sampled during active COVID-19. This rearrangement joins TRBV7-9 to TRBJ2-6; TRBD2 aligns across 13 bases. Material for sequencing was peripheral blood. The CDR3: CASSQGLAGDGANVLTF. CDR3 in DNA: TGTGCCAGCAGCCAAGGACTAGCGGGAGACGGGGCCAACGTCCTGACTTTC.